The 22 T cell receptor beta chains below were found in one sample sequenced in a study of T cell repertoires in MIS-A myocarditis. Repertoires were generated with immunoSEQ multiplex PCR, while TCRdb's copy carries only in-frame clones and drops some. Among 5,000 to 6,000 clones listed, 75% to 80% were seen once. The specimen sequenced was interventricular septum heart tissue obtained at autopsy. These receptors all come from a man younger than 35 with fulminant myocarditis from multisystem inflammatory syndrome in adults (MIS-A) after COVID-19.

DNA of the CDR3: TGTGCCAGCAGTCGGGACAACTACGAGCAGTACTTC. Amino acid sequence: CASSRDNYEQYF. This sequence joins TRBV12-3 or TRBV12-4 and TRBJ2-7; tentative D call: TRBD1 (6 bases). The CDR3 is 12 amino acids. Trimming left V 5 bases short and J 3 bases short, with 8 bases between.

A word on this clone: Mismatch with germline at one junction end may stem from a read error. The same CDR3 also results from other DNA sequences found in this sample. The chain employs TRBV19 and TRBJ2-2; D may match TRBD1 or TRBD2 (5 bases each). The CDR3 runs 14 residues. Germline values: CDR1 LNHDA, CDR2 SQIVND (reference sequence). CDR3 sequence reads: CASSIGQNTGELFF. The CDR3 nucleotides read TGTGCCAGTAGTATAGGACAGAACACCGGGGAGCTATTTTTT.

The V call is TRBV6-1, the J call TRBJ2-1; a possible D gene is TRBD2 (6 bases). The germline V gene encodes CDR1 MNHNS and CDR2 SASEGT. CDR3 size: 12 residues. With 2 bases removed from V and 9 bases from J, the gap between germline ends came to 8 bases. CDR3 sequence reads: CASSEFSGEQFF. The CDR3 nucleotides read TGTGCCAGCAGTGAATTTAGCGGTGAGCAGTTCTTC.

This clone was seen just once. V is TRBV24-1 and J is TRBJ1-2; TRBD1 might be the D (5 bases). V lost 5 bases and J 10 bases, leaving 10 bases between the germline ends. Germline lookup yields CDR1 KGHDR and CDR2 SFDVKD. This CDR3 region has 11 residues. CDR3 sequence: CATSVGTLYTF. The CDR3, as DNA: TGTGCCACCAGTGTCGGGACCCTCTACACCTTC.

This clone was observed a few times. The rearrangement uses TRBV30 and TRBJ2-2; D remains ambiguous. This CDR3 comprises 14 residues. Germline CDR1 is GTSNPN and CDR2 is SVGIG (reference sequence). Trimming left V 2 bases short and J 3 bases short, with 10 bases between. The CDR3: CAWSRPADTGELFF. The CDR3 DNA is TGTGCCTGGAGTCGCCCAGCTGACACCGGGGAGCTGTTTTTT.

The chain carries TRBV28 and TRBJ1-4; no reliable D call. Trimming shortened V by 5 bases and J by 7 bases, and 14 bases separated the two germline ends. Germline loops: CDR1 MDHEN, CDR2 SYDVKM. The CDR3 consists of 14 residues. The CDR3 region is CASSEGYVPEKLFF. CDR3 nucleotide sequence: TGTGCCAGCAGTGAGGGTTACGTCCCTGAAAAACTGTTTTTT.

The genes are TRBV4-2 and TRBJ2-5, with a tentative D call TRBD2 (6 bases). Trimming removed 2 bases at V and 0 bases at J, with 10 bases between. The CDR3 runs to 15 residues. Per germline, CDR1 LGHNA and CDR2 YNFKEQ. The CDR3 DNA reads TGTGCCAGCAGCCAATCGGGGGTGTACCAAGAGACCCAGTACTTC. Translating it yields CASSQSGVYQETQYF.

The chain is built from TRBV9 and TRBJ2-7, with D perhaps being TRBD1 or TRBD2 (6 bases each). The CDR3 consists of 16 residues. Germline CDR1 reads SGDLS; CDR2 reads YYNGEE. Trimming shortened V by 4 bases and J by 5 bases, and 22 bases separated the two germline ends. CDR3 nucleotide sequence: TGTGCCAGCAGCCCCCGGGTGTCGGGGGCTATCCACGAGCAGTACTTC. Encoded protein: CASSPRVSGAIHEQYF.

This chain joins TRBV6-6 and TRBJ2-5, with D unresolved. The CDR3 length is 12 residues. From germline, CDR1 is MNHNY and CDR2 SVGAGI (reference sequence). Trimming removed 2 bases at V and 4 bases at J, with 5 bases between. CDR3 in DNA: TGTGCCAGCAGTTACCCCAGAGAGACCCAGTACTTC. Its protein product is CASSYPRETQYF.

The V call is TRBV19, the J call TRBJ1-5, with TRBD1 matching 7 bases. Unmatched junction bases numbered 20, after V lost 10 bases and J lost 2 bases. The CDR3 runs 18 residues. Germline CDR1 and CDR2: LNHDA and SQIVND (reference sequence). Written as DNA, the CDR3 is TGTGCCAAGAAAGGGACAGCCGGGCCTGGCGGGGGCAATCAGCCCCAGCATTTT. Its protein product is CAKKGTAGPGGGNQPQHF.

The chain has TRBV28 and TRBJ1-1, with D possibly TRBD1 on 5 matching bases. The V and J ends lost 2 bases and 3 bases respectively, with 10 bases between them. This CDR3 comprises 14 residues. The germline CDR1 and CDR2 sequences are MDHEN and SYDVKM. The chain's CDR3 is CASSLLRGDTEAFF. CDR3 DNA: TGTGCCAGCAGTTTACTGAGGGGAGACACTGAAGCTTTCTTT.

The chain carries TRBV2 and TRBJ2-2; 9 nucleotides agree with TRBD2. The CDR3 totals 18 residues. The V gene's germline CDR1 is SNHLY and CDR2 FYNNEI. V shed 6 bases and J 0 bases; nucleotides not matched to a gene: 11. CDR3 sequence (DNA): TGTGCCAGCAGGGCGCGAGGAGCGGGAGGACCGAACACCGGGGAGCTGTTTTTT. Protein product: CASRARGAGGPNTGELFF.

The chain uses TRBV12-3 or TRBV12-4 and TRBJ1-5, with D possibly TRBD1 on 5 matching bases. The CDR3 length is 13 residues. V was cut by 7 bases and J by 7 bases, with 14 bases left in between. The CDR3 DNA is TGTGCCAGCACCTTAGATAGGGGACAGCCCCAGCATTTT. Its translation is CASTLDRGQPQHF.

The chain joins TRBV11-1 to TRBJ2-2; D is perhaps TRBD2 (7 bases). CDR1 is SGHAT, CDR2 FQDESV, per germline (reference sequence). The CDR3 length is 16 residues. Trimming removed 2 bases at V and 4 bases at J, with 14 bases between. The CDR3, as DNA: TGTGCCAGCAGCTTATATCGGGGGGCCAGCACCGGGGAGCTGTTTTTT. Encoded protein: CASSLYRGASTGELFF.

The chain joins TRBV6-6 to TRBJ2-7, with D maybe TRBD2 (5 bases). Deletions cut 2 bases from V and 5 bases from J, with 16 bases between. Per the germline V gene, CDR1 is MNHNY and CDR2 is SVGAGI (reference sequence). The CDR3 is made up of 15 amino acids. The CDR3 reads CASSYERPFPDEQYF. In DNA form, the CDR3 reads TGTGCCAGCAGTTACGAGCGGCCCTTCCCCGACGAGCAGTACTTC.

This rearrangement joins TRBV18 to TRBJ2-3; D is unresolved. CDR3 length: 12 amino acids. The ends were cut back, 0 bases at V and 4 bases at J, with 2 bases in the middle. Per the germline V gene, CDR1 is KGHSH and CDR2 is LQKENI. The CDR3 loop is CASSPPADTQYF. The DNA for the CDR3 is TGTGCCAGCTCACCACCCGCAGATACGCAGTATTTT.

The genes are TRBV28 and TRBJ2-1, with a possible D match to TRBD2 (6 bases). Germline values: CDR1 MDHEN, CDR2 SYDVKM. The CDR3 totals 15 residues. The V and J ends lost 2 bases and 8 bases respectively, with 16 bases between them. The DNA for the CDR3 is TGTGCCAGCAGTTTAGCGGGAATAAATGGCGATGAGCAGTTCTTC. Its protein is CASSLAGINGDEQFF. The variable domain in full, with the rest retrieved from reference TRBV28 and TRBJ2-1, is DVKVTQSSRYLVKRTGEKVFLECVQDMDHENMFWYRQDPGLGLRLIYFSYDVKMKEKGDIPEGYSVSREKKERFSLILESASTNQTSMYLCASSLAGINGDEQFFGPGTRLTVL.

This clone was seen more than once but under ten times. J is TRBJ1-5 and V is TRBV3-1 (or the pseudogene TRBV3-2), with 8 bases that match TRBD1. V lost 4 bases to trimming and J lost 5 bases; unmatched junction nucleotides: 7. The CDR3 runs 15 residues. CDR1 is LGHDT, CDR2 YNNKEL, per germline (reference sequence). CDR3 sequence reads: CASSLTGGEDQPQHF. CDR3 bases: TGTGCCAGCAGCCTTACAGGGGGGGAGGATCAGCCCCAGCATTTT.

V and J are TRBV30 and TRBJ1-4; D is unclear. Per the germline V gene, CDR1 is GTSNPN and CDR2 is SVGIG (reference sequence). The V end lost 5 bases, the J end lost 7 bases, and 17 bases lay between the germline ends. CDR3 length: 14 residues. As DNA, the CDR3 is TGTGCCTGGGGATTAACGCACTTCGGTGAAAAACTGTTTTTT. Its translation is CAWGLTHFGEKLFF.

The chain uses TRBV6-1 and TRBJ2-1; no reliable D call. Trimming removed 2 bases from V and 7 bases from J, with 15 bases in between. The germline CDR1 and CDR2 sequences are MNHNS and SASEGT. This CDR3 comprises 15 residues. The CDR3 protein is CASSEMPGRGNEQFF. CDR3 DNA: TGTGCCAGCAGTGAAATGCCAGGCCGTGGGAATGAGCAGTTCTTC.

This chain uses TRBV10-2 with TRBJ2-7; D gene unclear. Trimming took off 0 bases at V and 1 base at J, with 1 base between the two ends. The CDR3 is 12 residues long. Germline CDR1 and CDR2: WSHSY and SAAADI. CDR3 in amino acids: CASSESSYEQYF. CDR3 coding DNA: TGCGCCAGCAGTGAGTCATCCTACGAGCAGTACTTC.

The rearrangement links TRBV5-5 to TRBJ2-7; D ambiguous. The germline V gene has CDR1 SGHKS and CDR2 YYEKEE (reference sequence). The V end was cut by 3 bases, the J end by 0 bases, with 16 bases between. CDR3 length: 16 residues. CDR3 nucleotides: TGTGCCAGCAGCTCCTTGGTTGACATCGGCTCCTACGAGCAGTACTTC. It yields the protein CASSSLVDIGSYEQYF.